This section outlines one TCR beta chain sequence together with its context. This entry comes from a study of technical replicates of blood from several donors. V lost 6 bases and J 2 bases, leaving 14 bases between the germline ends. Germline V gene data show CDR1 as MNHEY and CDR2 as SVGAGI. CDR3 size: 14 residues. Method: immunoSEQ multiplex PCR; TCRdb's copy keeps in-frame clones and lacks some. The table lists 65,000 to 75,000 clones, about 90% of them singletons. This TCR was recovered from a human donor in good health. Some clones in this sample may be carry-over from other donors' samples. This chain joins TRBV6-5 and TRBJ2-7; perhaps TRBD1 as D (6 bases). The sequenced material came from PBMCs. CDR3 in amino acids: CASRNSKGAYEQYF. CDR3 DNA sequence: TGTGCCAGCAGGAACTCGAAGGGGGCCTACGAGCAGTACTTC.